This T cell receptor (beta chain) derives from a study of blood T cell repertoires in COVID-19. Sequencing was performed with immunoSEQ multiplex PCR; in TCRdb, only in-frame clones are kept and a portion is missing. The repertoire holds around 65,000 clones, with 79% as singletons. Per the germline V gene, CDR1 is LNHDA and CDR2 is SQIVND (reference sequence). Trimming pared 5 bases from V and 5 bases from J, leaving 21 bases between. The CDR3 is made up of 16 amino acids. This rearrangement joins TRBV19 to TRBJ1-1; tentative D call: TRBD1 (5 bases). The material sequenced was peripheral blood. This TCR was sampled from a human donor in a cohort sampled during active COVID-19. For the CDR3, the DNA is TGTGCCAGTAGTCCGAAGACAGCCCTAGGCTCAACTGAAGCTTTCTTT. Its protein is CASSPKTALGSTEAFF.